Shown below are 24 T cell receptor beta chains from a single sample sequenced in a study of blood T cells in healthy people across ages. Sample-barcoded 5' priming and a J-beta primer mix drove a second PCR of about 7 to 11 cycles. TCRdb reprocessed the 5' RACE reads via MiXCR and lists one record per CDR3 protein. The sample comprises 700,000 to 850,000 distinct CDR3 sequences, about 48% of which are singletons, and approximately 41% rests with the top ten. The sequenced sample was blood. Every receptor here comes from a man at least 80 years old in good health.

The chain is built from TRBV5-1 and TRBJ2-1; D possibly uses TRBD1 or TRBD2 (5 bases each). V lost 6 bases and J lost 10, with 14 bases in between. This CDR3 is 12 amino acids long. In germline, CDR1 is SGHRS, CDR2 YFSETQ. CDR3 loop: CASTDSGYEQFF. The CDR3 DNA reads TGCGCCAGCACAGACAGCGGCTACGAGCAGTTCTTC.

The chain combines TRBV27 with TRBJ2-7; possible D gene TRBD1, 5 bases. V was cut by 5 bases and J by 4 bases, with 15 bases left in between. Germline CDR1 and CDR2: MNHEY and SMNVEV (reference sequence). The CDR3 is 14 amino acids. The CDR3 nucleotides read TGTGCCAGCAGTCCCCTGGGTAAGGGGTACGAGCAGTACTTC. This sequence encodes CASSPLGKGYEQYF.

The V gene is TRBV29-1, the J gene TRBJ2-4, with 9 bases that match TRBD2. Germline trimming cut 2 bases from V and 13 bases from J; bases unmatched to any gene: 15. The germline gives CDR1 SQVTM, CDR2 ANQGSEA. The length of the CDR3 is 15 residues. CDR3 nucleotide sequence: TGCAGCGTTGAATCAACTAGCGGGTTATACGATGAGCAGTACTTC. As protein: CSVESTSGLYDEQYF.

The chain combines TRBV6-2 or TRBV6-3 with TRBJ1-2; no reliable D call. V lost 7 bases, J lost 5 bases, and 11 bases lay in between. Germline V gene data show CDR1 as MNHEY and CDR2 as SVGEGT. The CDR3 runs 12 residues. Here the CDR3 DNA reads TGTGCCAGCACTCTTGAGGGATATGGCTACACCTTC. Translating it yields CASTLEGYGYTF.

This clonotype was counted only a few times. V gene TRBV6-5 combines with J gene TRBJ2-7; D might be TRBD1 or TRBD2, each matching 6 bases. CDR1 and CDR2 from the germline V gene are MNHEY and SVGAGI. This CDR3 spans 14 amino acids. Trimming took off 8 bases at V and 3 bases at J, with 17 bases between the two ends. For the CDR3, the DNA is TGTGCCAGCGGGGGCGCGGGGACTTACTACGAGCAGTACTTC. It translates to CASGGAGTYYEQYF.

J is TRBJ2-7 and V is TRBV9, with TRBD2 matching over 8 bases. Germline lookup yields CDR1 SGDLS and CDR2 YYNGEE. The CDR3 has 15 residues. J lost 3 bases, V lost 0 bases, and 5 bases had no gene match. The CDR3 DNA follows: TGTGCCAGCAGCGTAGGGGTTAGCGGGATCTACGAGCAGTACTTC. Translation: CASSVGVSGIYEQYF.

The chain uses TRBV3-1 and TRBJ1-2, with D possibly TRBD1 on 5 matching bases. Trimming took off 1 base at V and 8 bases at J, with 11 bases between the two ends. Germline CDR1 is LGHDT and CDR2 is YNNKEL (reference sequence). The CDR3 spans 13 residues. CDR3 DNA: TGTGCCAGCAGCCAAGGCGGGGCGGAGGGCTACACCTTC. Translation: CASSQGGAEGYTF.

This clonotype was seen a few times. V gene TRBV10-2 combines with J gene TRBJ2-5, with D perhaps matching TRBD2 (6 bases). The CDR3 runs to 14 residues. Trimming cost V 7 bases and J 2 bases, with 14 bases left between them. Germline assignment: CDR1 WSHSY and CDR2 SAAADI. The CDR3 sequence: CASTDGTVQETQYF. The CDR3 DNA reads TGCGCCAGCACCGACGGGACTGTACAAGAGACCCAGTACTTC.

CDR3 sequence reads: CASSIVGAGTGNTEAFF. The CDR3 region has the DNA TGTGCCAGTAGTATAGTCGGGGCCGGGACAGGGAACACTGAAGCTTTCTTT. The rearrangement links TRBV19 to TRBJ1-1; 8 positions match TRBD1. Germline V gene sequence: CDR1 LNHDA, CDR2 SQIVND (reference sequence). With 1 base clipped from V and 1 base from J, the junction kept 8 bases outside the gene matches. The CDR3 has 17 amino acids.

V gene TRBV5-1 combines with J gene TRBJ2-5; TRBD1 or TRBD2 may be the D gene (5 bases each). This CDR3 is built from 17 residues. V gave up 4 bases and J gave up 11 bases, with 30 bases separating them. Germline CDR1 reads SGHRS; CDR2 reads YFSETQ. The CDR3, as DNA: TGCGCCAGCAGCCTATCCAGACCGGGACCCCGTCTAAATGAGCAGTACTTC. Translated: CASSLSRPGPRLNEQYF.

This rearrangement joins TRBV5-6 to TRBJ1-2, with no clear D. Trimming took 0 bases from V and 8 from J, leaving 17 bases between them. Per germline, CDR1 SGHDT and CDR2 YYEEEE. The CDR3 extends over 15 amino acids. CDR3 nucleotides: TGTGCCAGCAGCTTGGGAGCCCAGGCAGATCGGGGCTACACCTTC. It specifies CASSLGAQADRGYTF.

Points on this clonotype: At one end, the junction sequence differs from germline, possibly due to a read error. V is TRBV6-5 and J is TRBJ2-7; D might be TRBD2 (6 bases). Germline V lookup: CDR1 MNHEY, CDR2 SVGAGI. The CDR3 consists of 18 residues. For the CDR3, the DNA is TGTGCCAGCAGTTACTCGTCGGGTAGCGGTCAAAGCTCCTACGAGCAGCACTTC. This translates into CASSYSSGSGQSSYEQHF.

A few counts support this clonotype. The chain uses TRBV7-2 and TRBJ2-1; 10 nucleotides agree with TRBD2. This CDR3 has 17 amino acids. From germline, CDR1 is SGHTA and CDR2 FQGNSA. V was pared by 5 bases and J by 1 base, with 8 bases of the junction left unmatched. The CDR3 DNA is TGTGCCAGCAGCGGACCGGGACTAGCGCCTTCCTACAATGAGCAGTTCTTC. It translates to CASSGPGLAPSYNEQFF.

This clonotype was seen more than once but under ten times. The chain recombines TRBV7-9 with TRBJ1-1; D possibly corresponds to TRBD1 (5 bases). The CDR3 has 15 amino acids. CDR1 is SEHNR and CDR2 is FQNEAQ in the germline V gene (reference sequence). Trimming took 1 base from V and 5 from J, leaving 14 bases between them. The CDR3 coding sequence is TGTGCCAGCAGCTTAGGTGGGACCCAGATGACTGAAGCTTTCTTT. Protein: CASSLGGTQMTEAFF.

The gene calls are TRBV5-1 and TRBJ2-1; 8 bases align to TRBD2. The CDR3 is 13 residues long. V shed 7 bases, J shed 5 bases, and the junction held 5 bases outside the gene matches. Germline V gives CDR1 SGHRS, CDR2 YFSETQ. The CDR3 nucleotides read TGCGCCAGCTCATCGGGAGGGGACAATGAGCAGTTCTTC. Its protein product is CASSSGGDNEQFF. Based on the CDR3 plus reference TRBV5-1 and TRBJ2-1, the full variable domain is KAGVTQTPRYLIKTRGQQVTLSCSPISGHRSVSWYQQTPGQGLQFLFEYFSETQRNKGNFPGRFSGRQFSNSRSEMNVSTLELGDSALYLCASSSGGDNEQFFGPGTRLTVL.

This chain joins TRBV30 and TRBJ1-2; D is perhaps TRBD1 (6 bases). The CDR3 sequence is 14 residues long. Germline CDR1 and CDR2: GTSNPN and SVGIG (reference sequence). V lost 0 bases and J lost 5, with 13 bases in between. Here the CDR3 DNA reads TGTGCCTGGAGTGTACGGCGGGGGCGTTATGGCTACACCTTC. It encodes CAWSVRRGRYGYTF.

The J gene is TRBJ2-5, the V gene TRBV29-1, with a possible D match to TRBD1 (5 bases). CDR3 length: 13 residues. Per the germline V gene, CDR1 is SQVTM and CDR2 is ANQGSEA. V was pared by 4 bases and J by 6 bases, with 15 bases between. The CDR3 coding sequence is TGCAGCGTTGGGGGCAGGGCGGAAAAGACCCAGTACTTC. It codes for CSVGGRAEKTQYF.

This clonotype was seen many times. The rearrangement joins TRBV6-5 to TRBJ2-7; D is uncertain. The CDR3 spans 16 residues. In germline, CDR1 is MNHEY, CDR2 SVGAGI. Trimming cost V 0 bases and J 0 bases, with 12 bases left between them. This CDR3 reads CASSYSRRTSSYEQYF. The CDR3 coding sequence is TGTGCCAGCAGTTACTCGAGGCGGACCAGCTCCTACGAGCAGTACTTC.

The chain carries TRBV4-2 and TRBJ2-7, with a possible D match to TRBD2 (6 bases). The V gene's germline CDR1 is LGHNA and CDR2 YNFKEQ. Trimming shortened V by 0 bases and J by 1 base, and 13 bases separated the two germline ends. The CDR3 is 16 residues long. The CDR3 coding sequence is TGTGCCAGCAGCCAAGAGGTGGCGGGACTGTCCTACGAGCAGTACTTC. This sequence encodes CASSQEVAGLSYEQYF.

V is TRBV3-1 and J is TRBJ2-6; no clear D. The germline V gene encodes CDR1 LGHDT and CDR2 YNNKEL (reference sequence). Trimming left V 1 base short and J 0 bases short, with 7 bases between. The CDR3 length is 16 residues. The CDR3 region is CASSQAGSSGANVLTF. The CDR3 bases are TGTGCCAGCAGCCAAGCGGGCAGCTCTGGGGCCAACGTCCTGACTTTC.

This clonotype showed up just a few times. The rearrangement uses TRBV20-1 and TRBJ2-1; maybe TRBD2 (5 bases). Trimming left V 1 base short and J 9 bases short, with 19 bases between. The CDR3 runs 15 residues. Germline-derived CDR1 and CDR2 are DFQATT and SNEGSKA (reference sequence). CDR3 bases: TGCAGTGCTAGAGGGATCCGACTAAGGAAGATTGAGCAGTTCTTC. This sequence encodes CSARGIRLRKIEQFF.

The V and J genes are TRBV7-2 and TRBJ1-2; D is perhaps TRBD1 (5 bases). The CDR3 is 14 residues long. The germline CDR1 and CDR2 sequences are SGHTA and FQGNSA. V shed 6 bases and J shed 4 bases, with 15 bases lying between them. The CDR3 spells CASREGSSPYGYTF. DNA of the CDR3: TGTGCCAGCAGAGAGGGGTCCTCACCCTATGGCTACACCTTC.

A few counts support this clonotype. The chain couples TRBV2 to TRBJ2-3, with 10 bases aligning to TRBD1. Trimming removed 3 bases from V and 3 bases from J; junction bases left unmatched: 6. The CDR3 has 16 amino acids. Germline CDR1 SNHLY, CDR2 FYNNEI. The CDR3 loop reads CASSDDRGLETDTQYF. CDR3 coding DNA: TGTGCCAGCAGTGACGACAGGGGGCTCGAGACAGATACGCAGTATTTT.

This clonotype has more than one count but fewer than ten. The DNA for the CDR3 is TGTGCCAGCAGTTTATCCCCGGGGTTAGGGGCCCTCAATCAGCCCCAGCATTTT. Amino acids: CASSLSPGLGALNQPQHF. The V call is TRBV28, the J call TRBJ1-5; D perhaps matches TRBD1 (5 bases). Germline V gene data show CDR1 as MDHEN and CDR2 as SYDVKM. V was cut by 1 base and J by 3 bases, with 19 bases left in between. CDR3 length: 18 residues.